Below, 20 T cell receptor beta chains from the same sample are listed, as sequenced in a study of T cell repertoires in cytomegalovirus infection. For these TCRs, the target antigens are not known. TCRdb reanalysed the reads using MiXCR and keeps one entry per CDR3 protein. Of 380,000 or so distinct CDR3 sequences listed, 34% are singletons. The sequences come from cultured PBMCs, collected from culture after CMV antigen stimulation. Receptor source: a human donor in good health (CMV status not recorded). Some clones in this sample may be carry-over from other donors' samples.

This chain links TRBV6-2 or TRBV6-3 with TRBJ2-7, with D perhaps matching TRBD1 (5 bases). This CDR3 has 16 residues. Trimming shortened V by 5 bases and J by 1 base, and 18 bases separated the two germline ends. Looked up from germline, CDR1 is MNHEY and CDR2 is SVGEGT. This chain's CDR3 is CASSRPVGAGSYEQYF. The CDR3 bases are TGTGCCAGCAGTCGACCCGTAGGGGCAGGATCCTACGAGCAGTACTTC.

This sequence joins TRBV9 and TRBJ2-1; unclear D gene. This CDR3 contains 15 residues. V was cut by 0 bases and J by 0 bases, with 7 bases left in between. The germline V gene encodes CDR1 SGDLS and CDR2 YYNGEE. The CDR3 here is CASSVESNSYNEQFF. Here the CDR3 DNA reads TGTGCCAGCAGCGTAGAATCGAACTCCTACAATGAGCAGTTCTTC.

This clonotype was recorded once. V gene TRBV5-1 combines with J gene TRBJ2-1; D might be TRBD2 (7 bases). The length of the CDR3 is 14 residues. Trimming removed 0 bases from V and 9 bases from J, with 13 bases in between. Germline values: CDR1 SGHRS, CDR2 YFSETQ. The DNA of the CDR3 is TGCGCCAGCAGCTTGGGGGGAGGGGGAATTGAGCAGTTCTTC. It specifies CASSLGGGGIEQFF.

The rearrangement links TRBV5-6 to TRBJ1-2; 12 bases are a match to TRBD1. The germline gives CDR1 SGHDT, CDR2 YYEEEE. The CDR3 sequence is 17 residues long. Trimming at V came to 5 bases and at J to 1 base, leaving 9 bases not matched to a gene. The CDR3 sequence: CASRLTGTGGINYGYTF. DNA of the CDR3: TGTGCCAGCAGACTAACCGGGACAGGGGGCATTAACTATGGCTACACCTTC.

This clonotype was observed many times. This rearrangement joins TRBV10-3 to TRBJ2-1, with 14 bases fitting TRBD2. Germline loops: CDR1 ENHRY, CDR2 SYGVKD. Unmatched junction bases numbered 4, after V lost 6 bases and J lost 6 bases. The CDR3 loop spans 15 amino acids. CDR3 sequence: CAIRPGLAGANEQFF. CDR3 DNA sequence: TGTGCCATCAGACCGGGACTAGCGGGAGCCAATGAGCAGTTCTTC.

In this sample, this clonotype turned up a few times. The gene calls are TRBV7-2 and TRBJ1-1; 7 positions match TRBD1. The V and J ends lost 5 bases and 0 bases, in that order; junction bases with no gene match: 6. The length of the CDR3 is 15 residues. Germline V lookup: CDR1 SGHTA, CDR2 FQGNSA. The CDR3: CASSPPQGMNTEAFF. CDR3 bases: TGTGCCAGCAGCCCCCCACAGGGGATGAACACTGAAGCTTTCTTT.

In its sample, this clonotype was seen many times. The chain combines TRBV6-1 with TRBJ2-7; D possibly corresponds to TRBD2 (7 bases). The CDR3 contains 18 residues. Trimming took off 1 base at V and 1 base at J, with 20 bases between the two ends. Germline-derived CDR1 and CDR2 are MNHNS and SASEGT. Written as DNA, the CDR3 is TGTGCCAGCAGTGAAGGTAGCACGGGGGGCGGGTGGTCCTACGAGCAGTACGTC. Encoded protein: CASSEGSTGGGWSYEQYV.

The chain employs TRBV12-5 and TRBJ2-7, with D maybe TRBD2 (6 bases). The V end lost 6 bases, the J end lost 6 bases, and 12 bases lay between the germline ends. In germline, CDR1 is LGHNT, CDR2 FRNRAP. This CDR3 is 12 amino acids long. CDR3 in amino acids: CASGRGNGEQYF. In DNA form, the CDR3 reads TGTGCTAGTGGACGCGGGAATGGCGAGCAGTACTTC.

This clonotype was observed a handful of times. The rearrangement links TRBV27 to TRBJ2-1, with 11 bases identical to TRBD2. The CDR3 has 16 residues. Losses at the gene ends were 4 bases for V and 5 bases for J; bases not matched to a gene: 7. The germline CDR1 and CDR2 sequences are MNHEY and SMNVEV (reference sequence). CDR3 protein: CASSSPGLADDNEQFF. The DNA of the CDR3 is TGTGCCAGCAGTTCACCGGGACTAGCGGATGACAATGAGCAGTTCTTC.

J is TRBJ2-7 and V is TRBV27; D may be TRBD1 or TRBD2 (5 bases each). V dropped 7 bases and J dropped 7 bases, with 14 bases sitting between them. The CDR3 is 12 amino acids. Germline CDR1 and CDR2: MNHEY and SMNVEV (reference sequence). The CDR3 DNA reads as TGTGCCAGCACTAACCCTGGGGGTGAGCAGTACTTC. This gives the protein CASTNPGGEQYF.

This sequence joins TRBV19 and TRBJ2-5; TRBD2 matches at 8 bases. The V segment lost 3 bases and the J segment 8 bases; nucleotides outside the gene matches: 14. The CDR3 covers 16 residues. In germline, CDR1 is LNHDA, CDR2 SQIVND (reference sequence). The CDR3 DNA is TGTGCCAGTAGTATTGATGGGACTAGTAGCCCCCCCACCCAGTACTTC. Its protein is CASSIDGTSSPPTQYF.

This clonotype was counted many times. This chain links TRBV6-4 with TRBJ1-2; D is possibly TRBD1 (6 bases). Germline V gene lookup returns CDR1 MRHNA and CDR2 SNTAGT. The CDR3 contains 13 residues. The V gene lost 0 bases and the J gene lost 9 bases, with 11 bases spanning the gap. CDR3 nucleotides: TGTGCCAGCAGTGACTCAGAAGGGGGGAGCTACACCTTC. It encodes CASSDSEGGSYTF.

V is TRBV20-1 and J is TRBJ2-3; TRBD1 is a possible D gene (6 bases). The CDR3 spans 14 residues. V was trimmed by 5 bases and J by 3 bases, leaving 15 bases between them. The germline V gene encodes CDR1 DFQATT and CDR2 SNEGSKA (reference sequence). CDR3 in DNA: TGCAGTGCTCACACGGTGGGGGCGACAGATACGCAGTATTTT. This codes for CSAHTVGATDTQYF.

This clonotype was counted a few times. The chain recombines TRBV19 with TRBJ2-1; D is unresolved. Germline CDR1 reads LNHDA; CDR2 reads SQIVND (reference sequence). The V end lost 7 bases, the J end lost 3 bases, and 13 bases lay between the germline ends. The CDR3 contains 14 residues. In nucleotides, the CDR3 is TGTGCCAGTACCCGATCGCTAGTCTACAATGAGCAGTTCTTC. Protein sequence: CASTRSLVYNEQFF.

V usage is TRBV11-3 and J usage is TRBJ2-1; 9 nucleotides agree with TRBD1. Germline V gives CDR1 SGHNT, CDR2 YENEEA. The CDR3 is 15 amino acids. Losses at the gene ends were 4 bases for V and 4 bases for J; bases not matched to a gene: 5. CDR3 loop: CASSSRDRVYNEQFF. The CDR3 DNA sequence: TGTGCCAGCAGCTCCCGGGACAGGGTGTACAATGAGCAGTTCTTC. Combining the CDR3 with reference TRBV11-3 and TRBJ2-1 gives the whole variable domain EAGVVQSPRYKIIEKKQPVAFWCNPISGHNTLYWYLQNLGQGPELLIRYENEEAVDDSQLPKDRFSAERLKGVDSTLKIQPAELGDSAVYLCASSSRDRVYNEQFFGPGTRLTVL.

This clonotype has more than one count but fewer than ten. The chain joins TRBV12-3 or TRBV12-4 to TRBJ2-7; tentative D call: TRBD2 (6 bases). The CDR3 is 13 residues long. V was shortened by 0 bases and J by 4 bases, with 7 bases between the two germline ends. CDR3 residues: CASSLAGLYEQYV. The CDR3 region has the DNA TGTGCCAGCAGTTTAGCGGGACTTTACGAGCAGTACGTC.

This clonotype was counted between two and nine times. The chain joins TRBV7-9 to TRBJ2-3; no clear D. CDR1 and CDR2 from the germline V gene are SEHNR and FQNEAQ (reference sequence). This CDR3 contains 15 residues. Trimming left V 3 bases short and J 0 bases short, with 10 bases between. Here the CDR3 reads CASSFARKSTDTQYF. The DNA of the CDR3 is TGTGCCAGCAGCTTTGCGCGGAAAAGCACAGATACGCAGTATTTT. The full variable domain, in which reference TRBV7-9 and TRBJ2-3 provide the parts outside the CDR3, is DTGVSQNPRHKITKRGQNVTFRCDPISEHNRLYWYRQTLGQGPEFLTYFQNEAQLEKSRLLSDRFSAERPKGSFSTLEIQRTEQGDSAMYLCASSFARKSTDTQYFGPGTRLTVL.

The rearrangement links TRBV6-2 or TRBV6-3 to TRBJ2-5; D not certain. The CDR3 runs 11 residues. CDR1 and CDR2 (germline): MNHEY, SVGEGT. V dropped 4 bases and J dropped 6 bases, with 6 bases sitting between them. CDR3 DNA: TGTGCCAGCAGTTTTGCGAAGACCCAGTACTTC. It encodes CASSFAKTQYF.

This clonotype has only a few counts. The gene calls are TRBV11-2 and TRBJ2-7, with D unclear. The CDR3 sequence is 14 residues long. Germline V lookup: CDR1 SGHAT, CDR2 FQNNGV. V dropped 5 bases and J dropped 4 bases, with 15 bases sitting between them. The CDR3 DNA follows: TGTGCCAGCAGCCGCGGCGATGGGTGGTACGAGCAGTACGTC. Amino acids: CASSRGDGWYEQYV.

The rearrangement links TRBV7-2 to TRBJ1-1, with D unclear. CDR1 is SGHTA, CDR2 FQGNSA, per germline. This CDR3 spans 15 amino acids. Trimming removed 2 bases at V and 0 bases at J, with 10 bases between. The CDR3 nucleotides are TGTGCCAGCAGCTTATCTGGCAACTTGAACACTGAAGCTTTCTTT. It specifies CASSLSGNLNTEAFF.